Listed below are T cell receptor beta chains from one sample, sequenced in a study of CD8+CD57+ T cells in acquired aplastic anemia. TCRdb itself ran the reads through MiXCR, one entry per CDR3 protein. The sample has under 350,000 distinct CDR3 sequences; approximately 58% are singletons. The sample comprised sorted CD4+, CD8+, or CD8+CD57+ T cells (not recorded which) from PBMCs. The receptor set was obtained from a human donor with aplastic anemia. The CDR3 runs from the conserved cysteine through the conserved F or W. Each record gives: D gene, J gene, V gene, clone size, CDR3 DNA, CDR3 protein. The D gene is left open where the match is weak. Clone size appears in some rows only: once, few, many, or a class for an expanded clone.

D: NA
J: TRBJ2-3
V: TRBV5-1
size: NA
DNA: TGCGCCAGCAGCTGGAGGGGTAGAACTAGCACAGATACGCAGTATTTT
CDR3: CASSWRGRTSTDTQYF

D: NA
J: TRBJ1-2
V: TRBV6-5
size: NA
DNA: TGTGCCAGCAGGTATACTAGGACACTAAACTATGGCTACACCTTC
CDR3: CASRYTRTLNYGYTF

D: NA
J: TRBJ1-2
V: TRBV5-1
size: few
DNA: TGCGCCAGCAGCCCCGGGGGAACCTATGGCTACACCTTC
CDR3: CASSPGGTYGYTF

D: NA
J: TRBJ2-2
V: TRBV6-1
size: many
DNA: TGTGCCAGCAGTGAATTTTCGGGGGCCGGGGAGCTGTTTTTT
CDR3: CASSEFSGAGELFF

D: NA
J: TRBJ1-2
V: TRBV12-3/TRBV12-4
size: many
DNA: TGTGCCAGCAGTTCCCGGGCGGGTGGCTACACCTTC
CDR3: CASSSRAGGYTF

D: NA
J: TRBJ1-5
V: TRBV7-2
size: once
DNA: TGTGCCAGCAGCTTAAGCTGGGGAAGCAATCAGCCCCAGCATTTT
CDR3: CASSLSWGSNQPQHF

D: NA
J: TRBJ1-2
V: TRBV6-6
size: many
DNA: TGTGCCAGCAGTTACTCTACCGGACAGATTAACTATGGCTACACCTTC
CDR3: CASSYSTGQINYGYTF

D: NA
J: TRBJ1-2
V: TRBV12-3/TRBV12-4
size: many
DNA: TGTGCCAGCAGTTGGGGCCGAAACTATGGCTACACCTTC
CDR3: CASSWGRNYGYTF

D: NA
J: TRBJ2-7
V: TRBV7-9
size: NA
DNA: TGTGCCAGCAGCTTAATGGGGGCGGAATACTCCTACGAGCAGTACTTC
CDR3: CASSLMGAEYSYEQYF

D: NA
J: TRBJ2-5
V: TRBV24-1
size: NA
DNA: TGTGCCACCAGTGATCCCCAGAGTTTTGGAGAGACCCAGTACTTC
CDR3: CATSDPQSFGETQYF

D: NA
J: TRBJ2-3
V: TRBV20-1
size: NA
DNA: TGCAGTGCTAGGGCCGTCCCCACAGATACGCAGTATTTT
CDR3: CSARAVPTDTQYF

D: NA
J: TRBJ2-5
V: TRBV20-1
size: NA
DNA: TGCAGTGCTAGAGGTAGCCAAGAGACCCAGTACTTC
CDR3: CSARGSQETQYF

D: NA
J: TRBJ2-7
V: TRBV11-3
size: NA
DNA: TGTGCCAGCTGGGCCCGCCTCGACGAGTACGAGCAGTACTTC
CDR3: CASWARLDEYEQYF

D: TRBD1
J: TRBJ2-5
V: TRBV20-1
size: NA
DNA: TGCAGTGCCCGGACAGGGGGCTCCGAGACCCAGTACTTC
CDR3: CSARTGGSETQYF

D: TRBD2
J: TRBJ2-1
V: TRBV7-9
size: NA
DNA: TGTGCCAGCAGCCCGCTGACTAGCGGATCCTACAATGAGCAGTTCTTC
CDR3: CASSPLTSGSYNEQFF

D: NA
J: TRBJ1-6
V: TRBV5-5
size: NA
DNA: TGTGCCAGCAGCTGGGCGGGAGTTAATTCACCCCTCCACTTT
CDR3: CASSWAGVNSPLHF

D: TRBD2
J: TRBJ2-5
V: TRBV15
size: NA
DNA: TGTGCCACCAGCAGCCGACTAGCGGAGGGGCAAGAGACCCAGTACTTC
CDR3: CATSSRLAEGQETQYF

D: TRBD2
J: TRBJ2-2
V: TRBV19
size: NA
DNA: TGTGCCATTGAAGCGGGGGCGAACACCGGGGAGCTGTTTTTT
CDR3: CAIEAGANTGELFF

D: NA
J: TRBJ2-2
V: TRBV2
size: once
DNA: TGTGCCAGCAGTGAAGTGGCGCTGGGCGGGGAGCTGTTTTTT
CDR3: CASSEVALGGELFF

D: NA
J: TRBJ1-2
V: TRBV20-1
size: NA
DNA: TGCAGTGCTAGCTCACGAGAGGGGAACTATGGCTACACCTTC
CDR3: CSASSREGNYGYTF

D: TRBD1
J: TRBJ2-1
V: TRBV15
size: NA
DNA: TGTGCCACCAGCAGAGTTGACAGGGACAATGAGCAGTTCTTC
CDR3: CATSRVDRDNEQFF

D: TRBD1
J: TRBJ2-6
V: TRBV5-4
size: NA
DNA: TGTGCCAGCAGGTTTGACAGGGTCGGGGCCAACGTCCTGACTTTC
CDR3: CASRFDRVGANVLTF

D: TRBD2
J: TRBJ2-1
V: TRBV7-7
size: NA
DNA: TGTGCTAGCAGCCCCGAGGGCGCGGGGGGGGGTGAGCAGTTCTTC
CDR3: CASSPEGAGGGEQFF

D: NA
J: TRBJ1-2
V: TRBV6-6
size: many
DNA: TGTGCCAGCAGTTACGGCCCCCCGTGGGGGGCAGTGGGCTACACCTTC
CDR3: CASSYGPPWGAVGYTF

D: TRBD1
J: TRBJ2-7
V: TRBV7-3
size: few
DNA: TGTGCCAGCAGCCAACACTTGACAGGGGACCGCTCCTACGAGCAGTACTTC
CDR3: CASSQHLTGDRSYEQYF

D: TRBD2
J: TRBJ2-5
V: TRBV10-1
size: NA
DNA: TGCGCCAGCAGACTAGCGGGGGCCCAGGGGGAGACCCAGTACTTC
CDR3: CASRLAGAQGETQYF

D: NA
J: TRBJ2-1
V: TRBV20-1
size: NA
DNA: TGCAGTGCTAGAGCTGGAAACTACGAGCAGTTCTTC
CDR3: CSARAGNYEQFF

D: NA
J: TRBJ1-4
V: TRBV29-1
size: NA
DNA: TGCAGCAGTCCAGGTCTGACTAATGAAAAACTGTTTTTT
CDR3: CSSPGLTNEKLFF

D: TRBD2
J: TRBJ2-3
V: TRBV15
size: NA
DNA: TGTGCCACCAGCAGCATTTCGGGACTAGCGGGACGCACAGATACGCAGTATTTT
CDR3: CATSSISGLAGRTDTQYF

D: NA
J: TRBJ1-6
V: TRBV18
size: NA
DNA: TGTGCCAGCTCACCTACGGCCTCAGGAGCAGGTTCACCCCTCCACTTT
CDR3: CASSPTASGAGSPLHF

D: NA
J: TRBJ2-7
V: TRBV15
size: few
DNA: TGTGCCACCAGCAGAGAGCGGCAGGCCTCCTACGAGCAGTACTTC
CDR3: CATSRERQASYEQYF

D: NA
J: TRBJ1-4
V: TRBV10-3
size: NA
DNA: TGTGCCATCAAAGGGTCTGCAACTAATGAAAAACTGTTTTTT
CDR3: CAIKGSATNEKLFF

D: NA
J: TRBJ2-6
V: TRBV9
size: NA
DNA: TGTGCCAGCAGCGTAGGGGATCGGGGGCGGGCCAACGTCCTGACTTTC
CDR3: CASSVGDRGRANVLTF

D: NA
J: TRBJ1-1
V: TRBV12-3/TRBV12-4
size: many
DNA: TGTGCCAGCAGGATATACTCCTTATCCGGGAGAGCCCCGGGAGAAGCTTTCTTT
CDR3: CASRIYSLSGRAPGEAFF

D: NA
J: TRBJ2-7
V: TRBV3-1
size: NA
DNA: TGTGCCAGCAGCCAAGAACAGGGTTCACCCTACGAGCAGTACTTC
CDR3: CASSQEQGSPYEQYF

D: NA
J: TRBJ1-1
V: TRBV7-9
size: NA
DNA: TGTGCCAGCACCTCCTCAGGGCGGGACACTGAAGCTTTCTTT
CDR3: CASTSSGRDTEAFF

D: NA
J: TRBJ2-1
V: TRBV24-1
size: NA
DNA: TGTGCCACCAGTGATTTTCGGTCCCCTAGCTCCTACAATGAGCAGTTCTTC
CDR3: CATSDFRSPSSYNEQFF

D: NA
J: TRBJ2-7
V: TRBV20-1
size: few
DNA: TGCAGTGCAACTCTCGGGACACGGAACTACGAGCAGTACTTC
CDR3: CSATLGTRNYEQYF

D: TRBD1
J: TRBJ1-2
V: TRBV7-9
size: NA
DNA: TGTGCCAGCAGCTTAGTTGGGACAGCTATTTATGGCTACACCTTC
CDR3: CASSLVGTAIYGYTF

D: NA
J: TRBJ1-1
V: TRBV7-2
size: NA
DNA: TGTGCCAGCAGCTTAAGGTCAGGGTCGGGAAAGGCTGAAGCTTTCTTT
CDR3: CASSLRSGSGKAEAFF

D: NA
J: TRBJ2-7
V: TRBV4-1
size: many
DNA: TGCGCCAGCAGCCAAGAATGGCAGAGCTCCTACGAGCAGTACTTC
CDR3: CASSQEWQSSYEQYF

D: TRBD2
J: TRBJ2-5
V: TRBV7-2
size: NA
DNA: TGTGCCAGCAGCCTCGTAGCGGGAGGACTCCAAGAGACCCAGTACTTC
CDR3: CASSLVAGGLQETQYF

D: NA
J: TRBJ1-1
V: TRBV2
size: NA
DNA: TGTGCCAGCTCCCCCCCCCGACCCGGGGAAGCTTTCTTT
CDR3: CASSPPRPGEAFF

D: NA
J: TRBJ2-2
V: TRBV7-9
size: NA
DNA: TGTGCCAGCAGCTTAGACGGGATCGGTGAGCTGTTTTTT
CDR3: CASSLDGIGELFF

D: TRBD2
J: TRBJ2-3
V: TRBV24-1
size: NA
DNA: TGTGCCACCAGTGGCGGGAGGGGTGATGACACAGATACGCAGTATTTT
CDR3: CATSGGRGDDTDTQYF

D: NA
J: TRBJ2-3
V: TRBV7-3
size: few
DNA: TGTGCCAGCAGCTTAGCGGTGGCAGATACGCAGTATTTT
CDR3: CASSLAVADTQYF

D: TRBD2
J: TRBJ2-7
V: TRBV7-2
size: few
DNA: TGTGCCAGCAGCTTAGATACTAGCGGGGCCTACGAGCAGTACTTC
CDR3: CASSLDTSGAYEQYF

D: NA
J: TRBJ2-2
V: TRBV5-8
size: NA
DNA: TGTGCCAGCAGCTTGGCCAGACATGAGGCATCCGGGGAGCTGTTTTTT
CDR3: CASSLARHEASGELFF

D: NA
J: TRBJ1-1
V: TRBV7-2
size: NA
DNA: TGTGCCAGCGGCATGCGGAGGGACAATGAAGCTTTCTTT
CDR3: CASGMRRDNEAFF

D: NA
J: TRBJ2-7
V: TRBV12-3/TRBV12-4
size: many
DNA: TGTGCCAGCAGTTCCAGAGGGACCTACGAGCAGTACTTC
CDR3: CASSSRGTYEQYF

D: NA
J: TRBJ2-7
V: TRBV20-1
size: NA
DNA: TGCAGTGCTAAGGGCCAACGGAGGGGATACGAGCAGTACTTC
CDR3: CSAKGQRRGYEQYF

D: NA
J: TRBJ2-7
V: TRBV7-9
size: NA
DNA: TGTGCCAGCAGCTTAACGGCGGCGGGCCCTTACGAGCAGTACTTC
CDR3: CASSLTAAGPYEQYF

D: NA
J: TRBJ2-5
V: TRBV6-5
size: NA
DNA: TGTGCCAGCAATCTACGCGGAGGGGCCGGTGAGACCCAGTACTTC
CDR3: CASNLRGGAGETQYF

D: TRBD1
J: TRBJ2-3
V: TRBV5-1
size: many
DNA: TGCGCCAGCAGCTGGGGGGACAGGACGATTTATACGCAGTATTTT
CDR3: CASSWGDRTIYTQYF

D: NA
J: TRBJ2-5
V: TRBV11-2
size: NA
DNA: TGTGCCAGCAGCCACTCGGAGCGGCCCGAGACCCAGTACTTC
CDR3: CASSHSERPETQYF

D: NA
J: TRBJ2-1
V: TRBV12-3/TRBV12-4
size: NA
DNA: TGTGCCAGCAGTTTTTATATAGAGCAGTTCTTC
CDR3: CASSFYIEQFF

D: NA
J: TRBJ1-4
V: TRBV20-1
size: NA
DNA: TGCAGTGCATTAGAAAGGGGAAGACTCCAAGAAAAACTGTTTTTT
CDR3: CSALERGRLQEKLFF

D: NA
J: TRBJ2-1
V: TRBV3-1
size: once
DNA: TGTGCCGTACGGGAGCAGGGTGAGCAGTTCTTC
CDR3: CAVREQGEQFF

D: NA
J: TRBJ1-3
V: TRBV18
size: NA
DNA: TGTGCCAGCTCACCTATCACATCTTCCTCTGGAAACACCATATATTTT
CDR3: CASSPITSSSGNTIYF